This TCR beta chain is from a study of OX40 agonist ivuxolimab in advanced cancers. Overall study context: Partial responses occurred in Three dose-escalation patients, one with hepatocellular carcinoma and two with cutaneous melanoma.

Germline lookup yields CDR1 SGDLS and CDR2 YYNGEE. Between the trimmed V and J ends, which lost 0 bases and 5 bases, there was a span of 12 bases. The CDR3 loop spans 16 amino acids. Findings and caveats of the study: CD4+ and CD8+ blood T cells expanded clonally by week 6 at 0.1 to 3.0 mg/kg.

This clone was seen only a few times. The antigen is not known. Here immunoSEQ multiplex PCR was the method, and the copy in TCRdb shows in-frame clones only, minus some. The sample shows 55,000 to 65,000 clones, approximately 86% of them seen only once. The chain uses TRBV9 and TRBJ1-6, with D maybe TRBD1 (5 bases). This receptor was identified in an adult with an advanced solid tumor such as melanoma, head and neck, liver or kidney cancer. Sequences were derived from CD4+ or CD8+ T cells sorted from blood, sampled in a trial of the OX40 agonist ivuxolimab. CDR3: CASSVGVGGDNSPLHF. The CDR3 DNA reads as TGTGCCAGCAGCGTAGGGGTAGGAGGGGATAATTCACCCCTCCACTTT.